A single sample gave rise to the 16 T cell receptor beta chains below, sequenced in a study of early stage breast cancer tumors (dated by TCRdb to 2015 to 2018). The receptor library was made with the immunoSEQ multiplex PCR assay. TCRdb provides this immuneACCESS table in a form limited to in-frame rearrangements. Some clones are lacking; in checked studies, under half of them reflect an unresolved V gene, and why the rest are absent is not known. In this sample the table shows tens of thousands of clones, approximately 90% of which occur a single time. 4.5% to 5% of the sample rests with the top ten. Sequenced sample: blood. Receptors originate from a person aged 65 to 85 with breast cancer.

CDR3: CASSLGSGVDTEAFF. The CDR3, as DNA: TGTGCCAGCAGCCTGGGGTCCGGGGTCGACACTGAAGCTTTCTTT. The V and J genes are TRBV5-4 and TRBJ1-1; D is ambiguous. V dropped 4 bases and J dropped 3 bases, with 16 bases sitting between them. Germline V gene sequence: CDR1 SGHNT, CDR2 YYREEE (reference sequence). The CDR3 covers 15 residues.

V is TRBV28 and J is TRBJ2-1; 11 bases align to TRBD2. Trimming removed 6 bases from V and 5 bases from J; junction bases left unmatched: 9. The CDR3 extends over 16 amino acids. Germline CDR1 and CDR2: MDHEN and SYDVKM. In DNA form, the CDR3 reads TGTGCCAGCAGCCTCACCGGGACTAGCGGAAACAATGAGCAGTTCTTC. Protein sequence: CASSLTGTSGNNEQFF.

This clone was observed once. This sequence joins TRBV4-3 and TRBJ2-3; 7 nucleotides line up with TRBD1. Germline V gives CDR1 LGHNA, CDR2 YSLEER. V dropped 0 bases and J dropped 2; count of bases not matched to a gene: 8. The CDR3 contains 17 residues. The CDR3 region has the DNA TGCGCCAGCAGCCAAGACGACGGGACAGCCTACACAGATACGCAGTATTTT. This codes for CASSQDDGTAYTDTQYF.

The chain employs TRBV7-2 and TRBJ1-2, with D possibly matching TRBD1 (6 bases). Germline assignment: CDR1 SGHTA and CDR2 FQGNSA. The CDR3 covers 14 residues. V was cut by 5 bases and J by 2 bases, with 12 bases left in between. CDR3 in amino acids: CASSVRDTNYGYTF. For the CDR3, the DNA is TGTGCCAGCAGCGTCAGGGACACGAACTATGGCTACACCTTC.

This chain links TRBV19 with TRBJ1-2; D may be TRBD1 (5 bases). The CDR3 consists of 15 residues. V was cut by 5 bases and J by 4 bases, with 17 bases left in between. Germline V CDR1 and CDR2: LNHDA, SQIVND (reference sequence). CDR3 amino acids: CASSLQDGATYGYTF. CDR3 nucleotide sequence: TGTGCCAGTAGTTTACAGGACGGAGCGACCTATGGCTACACCTTC.

CDR3 residues: CAWIGGLGYGYTF. The DNA of the CDR3 is TGTGCCTGGATAGGAGGGCTGGGGTATGGCTACACCTTC. The V and J genes are TRBV30 and TRBJ1-2; D gene ambiguous. Trimming took off 4 bases at V and 5 bases at J, with 14 bases between the two ends. Looked up from germline, CDR1 is GTSNPN and CDR2 is SVGIG (reference sequence). This CDR3 spans 13 amino acids.

This chain joins TRBV6-5 and TRBJ1-4; 7 nucleotides align to TRBD1. V trimming: 11 bases; J trimming: 4 bases; junction bases outside the gene matches: 7. CDR3 size: 13 residues. Per germline, CDR1 MNHEY and CDR2 SVGAGI. The CDR3 DNA reads TGTGCCCGGGGGGGACAGAATAATGAAAAACTGTTTTTT. Translation gives CARGGQNNEKLFF.

The chain uses TRBV5-4 and TRBJ1-2; D uncertain. Trimming took off 2 bases at V and 0 bases at J, with 11 bases between the two ends. In germline, CDR1 is SGHNT, CDR2 YYREEE (reference sequence). There are 15 residues in the CDR3. CDR3 DNA sequence: TGTGCCAGCAGCTTCGAGGGAGTCTCTAACTATGGCTACACCTTC. Its protein is CASSFEGVSNYGYTF.

The chain employs TRBV27 and TRBJ2-3; D not certain. The CDR3 spans 13 residues. V lost 0 bases and J 3 bases, leaving 4 bases between the germline ends. Looked up from germline, CDR1 is MNHEY and CDR2 is SMNVEV (reference sequence). Written as DNA, the CDR3 is TGTGCCAGCAGTTTATCCGGGACAGATACGCAGTATTTT. Amino acids: CASSLSGTDTQYF.

The gene calls are TRBV27 and TRBJ2-1, with TRBD2 identical over 8 bases. Germline V gives CDR1 MNHEY, CDR2 SMNVEV (reference sequence). V was clipped by 7 bases and J by 4 bases; unmatched bases: 9. This CDR3 spans 15 amino acids. As DNA, the CDR3 is TGTGCCAGCACCCCGGGACTAGGAAATTACAATGAGCAGTTCTTC. This encodes CASTPGLGNYNEQFF.

The V and J genes are TRBV7-2 and TRBJ1-1; a weak D match, TRBD1 (6 bases). The CDR3 contains 14 residues. Germline values: CDR1 SGHTA, CDR2 FQGNSA. V was cut by 5 bases and J by 5 bases, with 15 bases left in between. CDR3 coding DNA: TGTGCCAGCAGCCCCAAGGGACAATCAACTGAAGCTTTCTTT. It codes for CASSPKGQSTEAFF. Full variable domain (rest looked up from reference TRBV7-2 and TRBJ1-1): GAGVSQSPSNKVTEKGKDVELRCDPISGHTALYWYRQSLGQGLEFLIYFQGNSAPDKSGLPSDRFSAERTGGSVSTLTIQRTQQEDSAVYLCASSPKGQSTEAFFGQGTRLTVV.

The chain carries TRBV7-9 and TRBJ1-1, with D possibly TRBD1 on 6 matching bases. Trimming cost V 5 bases and J 5 bases, with 15 bases left between them. CDR1 SEHNR and CDR2 FQNEAQ come from the germline V gene (reference sequence). The CDR3 consists of 14 residues. CDR3 bases: TGTGCCAGCAGCCATCCCCGGGACACTACTGAAGCTTTCTTT. Its translation is CASSHPRDTTEAFF.

The chain's CDR3 is CASSHDGTSGVTGELFF. CDR3 DNA sequence: TGTGCCAGCAGCCATGACGGGACTAGCGGAGTTACCGGGGAGCTGTTTTTT. The V call is TRBV4-2, the J call TRBJ2-2, with 11 bases that match TRBD2. The germline gives CDR1 LGHNA, CDR2 YNFKEQ. V lost 3 bases and J lost 5; bases outside the gene matches: 8. The CDR3 spans 17 residues.

The gene calls are TRBV10-2 and TRBJ2-5; D call uncertain. V shed 0 bases and J shed 5 bases, with 10 bases lying between them. Germline lookup yields CDR1 WSHSY and CDR2 SAAADI. CDR3 length: 14 amino acids. CDR3 nucleotide sequence: TGCGCCAGCAGTGAGTCGAGCCCCTCGGAGACCCAGTACTTC. Translation: CASSESSPSETQYF.

The chain is built from TRBV7-9 and TRBJ1-3; no reliable D call. The CDR3 consists of 15 residues. Germline CDR1 is SEHNR and CDR2 is FQNEAQ (reference sequence). Deletions cut 4 bases from V and 0 bases from J, with 10 bases between. DNA of the CDR3: TGTGCCAGCAGCTCCTCCTCGTTCTCTGGAAACACCATATATTTT. Residues: CASSSSSFSGNTIYF.

This sequence joins TRBV27 and TRBJ1-1, with 7 bases aligning to TRBD1. The CDR3 has 15 amino acids. With 5 bases clipped from V and 6 bases from J, the junction kept 12 bases outside the gene matches. Germline CDR1 is MNHEY and CDR2 is SMNVEV (reference sequence). CDR3 in DNA: TGTGCCAGCAGTCGTAACCTAGAAGGGGGCGCTGAAGCTTTCTTT. This translates into CASSRNLEGGAEAFF.